This T cell receptor beta chain stems from a study of T cells in Graves' hyperthyroidism and ophthalmopathy. Whole-study findings and limits: The model forecast ophthalmopathy, anticipating it by a median 6.5 months before onset. Peripheral blood also featured most of the thyroid clonotypes expanded above 0.001.

Amplified TCR beta CDR3 regions derived from RNA transcripts. First-round RT-PCR of the TCR CDR3 relied on the HTBI primer set. TCRdb called the multiplex PCR reads again in MiXCR, with one record for every CDR3 protein. Here the sample spans 400,000 to 600,000 distinct CDR3 sequences, less than 25% being singletons. This clonotype was recorded at least ten times. The antigen is undetermined. Stable Graves' hyperthyroidism denoted no ophthalmopathy progression over 18 months. Hyperthyroidism, newly diagnosed and lasting under 2 months, affected patients aged 18 to 65. The germline V gene encodes CDR1 SQVTM and CDR2 ANQGSEA. Deletions cut 7 bases from V and 8 bases from J, with 11 bases between. There are 10 residues in the CDR3.

The TCR originated in a man between 18 and 29 years old with Graves' hyperthyroidism. The chain recombines TRBV29-1 with TRBJ1-1; D remains ambiguous. What was sequenced was blood. The CDR3 sequence: CSALTLEAFF. CDR3 DNA: TGCAGCGCCTTGACCCTAGAAGCTTTCTTT.